A selection of T cell receptor beta chains follows, all from one sample in a study of shared T cell receptors in the human thymus. TCRdb's table, derived via immunoSEQ multiplex PCR, lists solely in-frame clones and lacks some. There are hundreds of thousands of clones in the sample; approximately 88% occur only once, and around 0.01% lies in the top ten. Another study also made use of these data, one on human thymus T cells.

The material sequenced was thymocytes. The receptors were gathered from a boy in the first two years of life with a congenital heart defect. Each CDR3 is given with its conserved first and last residue. The order of the fields is D gene, V gene, J gene, clone size, CDR3 DNA, CDR3 protein. A D gene is named only where the DNA matches it firmly. The size entry is marked missing in some rows and otherwise reads once, few, many or a size class.

>TRBD2|TRBV11-1|TRBJ2-7|-
TGTGCCAGCAGCCCCCCTCACCAAGGACTAGCCACCTACGAGCAGTACTTC
CASSPPHQGLATYEQYF
>TRBD2|TRBV9|TRBJ2-7|once
TGTGCCAGCAGCGCACGGGGGGGTTCCGAGCAGTACTTC
CASSARGGSEQYF
>-|TRBV10-3|TRBJ2-1|-
TGTGCCATCAAGAGGAGAACCTACAATGAGCAGTTCTTC
CAIKRRTYNEQFF
>TRBD2|TRBV28|TRBJ2-2|-
TGTGCCAGCAGTTTTGTAGGGACTACTACCGGGGAGCTGTTTTTT
CASSFVGTTTGELFF
>TRBD1|TRBV6-5|TRBJ1-2|once
TGTGCCAGCAGTCGGACTCGGACAGGGGAGGGCTACACCTTC
CASSRTRTGEGYTF
>TRBD2|TRBV29-1|TRBJ2-3|-
TGCAGCGTGGAGCGGGAGTGGGAAGATACGCAGTATTTT
CSVEREWEDTQYF
>-|TRBV28|TRBJ1-5|-
TGTGCCAGCAGTTTGAATGTTCTCCCGGTGAGCAATCAGCCCCAGCATTTT
CASSLNVLPVSNQPQHF
>-|TRBV4-3|TRBJ2-1|once
TGCGCCAGCAGCCAAGATCTAGGGAGAAGCTCCTACAATGAGCAGTTCTTC
CASSQDLGRSSYNEQFF
>-|TRBV28|TRBJ1-5|-
TGTGCCAGCAGTTTATCCCGGGACTTTGGGAGTGGTCAGCCCCAGCATTTT
CASSLSRDFGSGQPQHF
>-|TRBV30|TRBJ2-3|-
TGTGCCTGGAGTGTTCGAGGGAGTAGAGATACGCAGTATTTT
CAWSVRGSRDTQYF
>TRBD2|TRBV27|TRBJ2-1|-
TGTGCCAGCAGTACCCCCCGTAGCGGGAGAAGGAATGAGCAGTTCTTC
CASSTPRSGRRNEQFF
>-|TRBV4-3|TRBJ1-2|-
TGCGCCAGCAGCCAAGGAGGAAATGGCTACACCTTC
CASSQGGNGYTF
>-|TRBV7-8|TRBJ2-7|-
TGTGCCAGCAGCCCAGGCGTGTTAGCGAGGGTCCCCCCTGACCACGAGCAGTACTTC
CASSPGVLARVPPDHEQYF
>TRBD2|TRBV7-9|TRBJ2-1|-
TGTGCCAGCAGCTTAGCGCGGCGACTAGCGGGGTACAATGAGCAGTTCTTC
CASSLARRLAGYNEQFF
>TRBD1|TRBV11-2|TRBJ2-3|-
TGTGCCAGCAGCTTAGGGAGGGTCCGGGACAGGGGTTCAGATACGCAGTATTTT
CASSLGRVRDRGSDTQYF
>-|TRBV5-6|TRBJ2-3|-
TGTGCCAGCAGCTTGACAGGCACAGATACGCAGTATTTT
CASSLTGTDTQYF